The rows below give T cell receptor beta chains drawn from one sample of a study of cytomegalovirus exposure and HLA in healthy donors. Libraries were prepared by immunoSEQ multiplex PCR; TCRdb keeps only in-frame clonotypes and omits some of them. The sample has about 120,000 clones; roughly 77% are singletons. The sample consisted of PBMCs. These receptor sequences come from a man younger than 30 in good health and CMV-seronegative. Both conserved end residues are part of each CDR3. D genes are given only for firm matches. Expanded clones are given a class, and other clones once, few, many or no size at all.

cdr3_aa: CASSPDRVYEQYF
cdr3_nt: TGTGCCAGCTCACCAGATAGAGTCTACGAGCAGTACTTC
d_call: -
v_call: TRBV18
j_call: TRBJ2-7
clone_size: -

cdr3_aa: CASSLGVAGLSTDTQYF
cdr3_nt: TGTGCCAGCAGCTTAGGGGTAGCGGGCCTAAGCACAGATACGCAGTATTTT
d_call: TRBD2
v_call: TRBV7-8
j_call: TRBJ2-3
clone_size: few

cdr3_aa: CSVSGRQGVSYEQYF
cdr3_nt: TGCAGCGTCTCTGGCCGACAGGGGGTGTCCTACGAGCAGTACTTC
d_call: TRBD1
v_call: TRBV29-1
j_call: TRBJ2-7
clone_size: few

cdr3_aa: CASSGGGHNEQFF
cdr3_nt: TGTGCCAGCAGCGGCGGGGGCCACAATGAGCAGTTCTTC
d_call: -
v_call: TRBV7-9
j_call: TRBJ2-1
clone_size: once

cdr3_aa: CASSVEGTGAEKLFF
cdr3_nt: TGTGCCAGCAGCGTAGAAGGGACAGGGGCGGAAAAACTGTTTTTT
d_call: TRBD1
v_call: TRBV9
j_call: TRBJ1-4
clone_size: -

cdr3_aa: CATSRDGDSLRGYTF
cdr3_nt: TGTGCCACCAGCAGAGATGGGGACAGCCTTCGGGGCTACACCTTC
d_call: TRBD1
v_call: TRBV15
j_call: TRBJ1-2
clone_size: -

cdr3_aa: CASSGGQGEVQPQHF
cdr3_nt: TGTGCCAGCAGTGGGGGACAGGGGGAGGTTCAGCCCCAGCATTTT
d_call: TRBD1
v_call: TRBV6-5
j_call: TRBJ1-5
clone_size: -

cdr3_aa: CASSVSGGARDLDDTQYF
cdr3_nt: TGTGCCAGCAGCGTTAGCGGGGGGGCCCGGGACCTAGACGATACGCAGTATTTT
d_call: TRBD2
v_call: TRBV9
j_call: TRBJ2-3
clone_size: once

cdr3_aa: CASSLGQGVIGELFF
cdr3_nt: TGTGCCAGCAGCTTGGGACAGGGGGTAATCGGGGAGCTGTTTTTT
d_call: TRBD1
v_call: TRBV7-9
j_call: TRBJ2-2
clone_size: -

cdr3_aa: CASSANRGRDVMETQYF
cdr3_nt: TGTGCCAGCAGCGCGAACAGGGGGCGGGATGTTATGGAGACCCAGTACTTC
d_call: TRBD1
v_call: TRBV5-4
j_call: TRBJ2-5
clone_size: -

cdr3_aa: CASSFGDGSFGDTQYF
cdr3_nt: TGCGCCAGCAGCTTTGGGGACGGGAGCTTTGGGGATACGCAGTATTTT
d_call: -
v_call: TRBV5-1
j_call: TRBJ2-3
clone_size: -

cdr3_aa: CASSHDPGQGLNEQFF
cdr3_nt: TGCGCCAGCAGCCATGATCCGGGACAGGGGCTGAATGAGCAGTTCTTC
d_call: TRBD1
v_call: TRBV4-3
j_call: TRBJ2-1
clone_size: -

cdr3_aa: CASSQDTSGVKQFF
cdr3_nt: TGCGCCAGCAGCCAAGATACTAGCGGCGTCAAGCAGTTCTTC
d_call: TRBD2
v_call: TRBV4-3
j_call: TRBJ2-1
clone_size: -

cdr3_aa: CASSPRAARGYTF
cdr3_nt: TGTGCCAGCAGCCCCAGGGCTGCCCGGGGCTACACCTTC
d_call: -
v_call: TRBV4-2
j_call: TRBJ1-2
clone_size: few

cdr3_aa: CASSPLEYDNLHF
cdr3_nt: TGTGCCAGCTCACCTCTGGAGTATGATAACCTCCACTTT
d_call: -
v_call: TRBV18
j_call: TRBJ1-6
clone_size: -

cdr3_aa: CASSSRTGPFEAFF
cdr3_nt: TGTGCCAGCAGTTCCCGGACAGGACCCTTTGAAGCTTTCTTT
d_call: TRBD1
v_call: TRBV6-5
j_call: TRBJ1-1
clone_size: -

cdr3_aa: CASSPGSTNEKLFF
cdr3_nt: TGTGCCAGCAGCCCGGGTTCAACTAATGAAAAACTGTTTTTT
d_call: -
v_call: TRBV9
j_call: TRBJ1-4
clone_size: -

cdr3_aa: CASSSGTGANQPQHF
cdr3_nt: TGTGCCAGCAGTTCCGGGACAGGGGCGAATCAGCCCCAGCATTTT
d_call: TRBD1
v_call: TRBV27
j_call: TRBJ1-5
clone_size: -

cdr3_aa: CASSPRQGYEQFF
cdr3_nt: TGTGCCAGCAGCCCGCGCCAGGGGTACGAGCAGTTCTTC
d_call: -
v_call: TRBV5-4
j_call: TRBJ2-1
clone_size: -

cdr3_aa: CASKGRVTGELFF
cdr3_nt: TGTGCCAGCAAGGGGCGAGTCACCGGGGAGCTGTTTTTT
d_call: -
v_call: TRBV6-5
j_call: TRBJ2-2
clone_size: -

cdr3_aa: CASSPTSGGSTDTQYF
cdr3_nt: TGTGCCAGCAGTCCGACTAGCGGGGGGAGCACAGATACGCAGTATTTT
d_call: TRBD2
v_call: TRBV6-4
j_call: TRBJ2-3
clone_size: -

cdr3_aa: CASSLGTYEQYF
cdr3_nt: TGTGCCAGCAGCTTGGGAACATACGAGCAGTACTTC
d_call: -
v_call: TRBV5-6
j_call: TRBJ2-7
clone_size: -

cdr3_aa: CASSPITTGGSEAFF
cdr3_nt: TGTGCCAGCAGCCCCATAACGACAGGCGGGTCTGAAGCTTTCTTT
d_call: -
v_call: TRBV21-1
j_call: TRBJ1-1
clone_size: -

cdr3_aa: CASSPVQSGGATDTQYF
cdr3_nt: TGTGCCAGCAGCCCCGTGCAGAGCGGGGGGGCCACAGATACGCAGTATTTT
d_call: TRBD2
v_call: TRBV7-8
j_call: TRBJ2-3
clone_size: -

cdr3_aa: CASSYGGVAGNTIYF
cdr3_nt: TGTGCCAGCAGCTATGGAGGGGTGGCTGGAAACACCATATATTTT
d_call: -
v_call: TRBV5-5
j_call: TRBJ1-3
clone_size: once

cdr3_aa: CASSSGQWGNSVW
cdr3_nt: TGCGCCAGCAGCTCCGGACAGTGGGGAAATTCGGTTTGG
d_call: -
v_call: TRBV5-1
j_call: TRBJ1-2
clone_size: -

cdr3_aa: CASSQPTSGGKGEQFF
cdr3_nt: TGTGCCAGCAGCCAACCGACTAGCGGGGGTAAGGGGGAGCAGTTCTTC
d_call: TRBD2
v_call: TRBV7-9
j_call: TRBJ2-1
clone_size: -

cdr3_aa: CASSLEGRGLSYEQYF
cdr3_nt: TGTGCCAGCAGCTTAGAGGGCAGGGGCTTATCCTACGAGCAGTACTTC
d_call: -
v_call: TRBV7-9
j_call: TRBJ2-7
clone_size: -

cdr3_aa: CASSLLGGSVGNEKLFF
cdr3_nt: TGTGCCAGCAGTTTACTTGGAGGGAGTGTAGGAAATGAAAAACTGTTTTTT
d_call: -
v_call: TRBV27
j_call: TRBJ1-4
clone_size: -

cdr3_aa: CASSLERGHSNYGYTF
cdr3_nt: TGTGCCAGCAGCTTGGAGAGGGGACACTCTAACTATGGCTACACCTTC
d_call: -
v_call: TRBV5-5
j_call: TRBJ1-2
clone_size: -

cdr3_aa: CASSLDRVDTQYF
cdr3_nt: TGTGCCAGCAGCTTGGACAGAGTAGATACGCAGTATTTT
d_call: -
v_call: TRBV5-6
j_call: TRBJ2-3
clone_size: -

cdr3_aa: CASSEFGGRETQYF
cdr3_nt: TGTGCCAGCAGTGAATTTGGGGGCAGGGAGACCCAGTACTTC
d_call: -
v_call: TRBV6-1
j_call: TRBJ2-5
clone_size: -